This passage covers 8 T cell receptor beta chains from one sample sequenced in a study of shared clonotypes between healthy human individuals. Naive CD8 cells lacked CD45RO and underwent positive selection for CCR7, leaving out terminally differentiated effector memory CD45RA+ cells. Profiling relied on immunoSEQ multiplex PCR, and the TCRdb table lists in-frame clones only, not all of them. The repertoire includes about 2.1 million clones, 85% to 95% of them detected once, and approximately 1.6% sits in the top ten. The sample comprised naive CD8+ T cells from PBMCs. The receptor source for this set is a man aged 18 to 30 in good health. Some clones in this sample may be carry-over from other donors' samples.

The V call is TRBV27, the J call TRBJ2-1; 7 nucleotides line up with TRBD2. V shed 3 bases, J shed 15 bases, and the junction held 11 bases outside the gene matches. The CDR3 contains 13 residues. Germline lookup yields CDR1 MNHEY and CDR2 SMNVEV (reference sequence). The CDR3 sequence: CASSLWGGDRRFF. The CDR3 nucleotides are TGTGCCAGCAGTTTGTGGGGAGGGGATAGGCGGTTCTTC.

This chain uses TRBV7-8 with TRBJ1-5; perhaps TRBD1 as D (6 bases). Trimming took off 4 bases at V and 0 bases at J, with 13 bases between the two ends. CDR1 SGHVS and CDR2 FQNEAQ come from the germline V gene. This CDR3 has 16 residues. The CDR3 here is CASSSHRVISNQPQHF. In nucleotides, the CDR3 is TGTGCCAGCAGCTCACACAGGGTGATTAGCAATCAGCCCCAGCATTTT.

The chain links TRBV12-5 to TRBJ2-7; D is unclear. The germline gives CDR1 LGHNT, CDR2 FRNRAP. The CDR3 is made up of 12 amino acids. Trimming removed 7 bases at V and 1 base at J, with 8 bases between. This CDR3 reads CASALGSYEQYF. The CDR3 DNA reads TGTGCTAGTGCCCTAGGGTCCTACGAGCAGTACTTC.

The J gene is TRBJ2-3, the V gene TRBV7-5; the table's D gene call, TRBD2, was not cross checked with the DNA. TRBV7-5 is noted as a pseudogene. This CDR3 region has 13 residues. The CDR3 DNA follows: TGTGTCAGAAGCCCGTGTCCGGGGGATACGCAGTATTTT. This gives the protein CVRSPCPGDTQYF.

The rearrangement joins TRBV5-5 to TRBJ2-7; tentatively, D is TRBD2 (6 bases). This CDR3 region has 14 residues. Trimming left V 3 bases short and J 2 bases short, with 12 bases between. Germline assignment: CDR1 SGHKS and CDR2 YYEKEE (reference sequence). The CDR3 coding sequence is TGTGCCAGCAGCTCGGGACTGGGAGCCTACGAGCAGTACTTC. This gives the protein CASSSGLGAYEQYF.

This chain uses TRBV30 with TRBJ1-1; tentatively, D is TRBD1 (5 bases). The germline V gene encodes CDR1 GTSNPN and CDR2 SVGIG (reference sequence). Trimming pared 1 base from V and 0 bases from J, leaving 12 bases between. This CDR3 has 15 residues. CDR3 residues: CAWSGGRQLNTEAFF. CDR3 coding DNA: TGTGCCTGGAGTGGGGGGAGACAGTTGAACACTGAAGCTTTCTTT.

The chain recombines TRBV11-2 with TRBJ2-3, with a weak D call TRBD2 (5 bases). With 8 bases removed from V and 3 bases from J, the gap between germline ends came to 12 bases. Per germline, CDR1 SGHAT and CDR2 FQNNGV. The CDR3 length is 13 residues. CDR3 region: CASGRTGTDTQYF. The CDR3 nucleotides are TGTGCCAGCGGGAGAACGGGGACAGATACGCAGTATTTT.

This chain connects TRBV19 to TRBJ1-2; D not certain. Germline loops: CDR1 LNHDA, CDR2 SQIVND (reference sequence). This CDR3 region has 14 residues. V was cut by 4 bases and J by 2 bases, with 11 bases left in between. This chain's CDR3 is CASSRRTVNYGYTF. As DNA, the CDR3 is TGTGCCAGTAGTAGAAGGACGGTCAACTATGGCTACACCTTC.